This T cell receptor beta chain was profiled in a study of shared clonotypes between healthy human individuals. As to this clone: Its antigen is unidentified.

Germline V gives CDR1 GTSNPN, CDR2 SVGIG (reference sequence). V dropped 1 base and J dropped 9; count of bases not matched to a gene: 5. The CDR3 contains 15 residues. Here immunoSEQ multiplex PCR was the method, and the copy in TCRdb shows in-frame clones only, minus some. Among around 2.1 million clones listed, roughly 91% were seen once. Cells designated naive CD8 were CD45RO-negative and were positively selected for CCR7, with terminally differentiated effector memory CD45RA+ cells excluded. Points from the study as a whole: Sorted-subset sequencing was shown by rarefaction to be incomplete despite large depth.

What was sequenced was naive CD8+ T cells from PBMCs. This chain connects TRBV30 to TRBJ2-1, with TRBD2 matching 14 bases. The sequence derives from a man in his late teens or twenties in good health. Some clones in this sample may be carry-over from other donors' samples. CDR3 loop: CAWSAGLAGVTEQFF. Written as DNA, the CDR3 is TGTGCCTGGAGTGCGGGACTAGCGGGAGTTACTGAGCAGTTCTTC.